This TCR beta chain derives from a study of Graves' ophthalmopathy and Graves' hyperthyroidism. This clonotype was detected ten times or more. Researchers took RNA transcripts and amplified TCR beta CDR3 regions from them. After a first-round RT-PCR with HTBI primers, a second-round multiplex PCR was run. Each CDR3 protein is one row after TCRdb ran MiXCR on the multiplex PCR reads. The sample records hundreds of thousands of distinct CDR3 sequences, 22% being singletons. Germline loops: CDR1 SGHTA, CDR2 FQGTGA. This CDR3 comprises 16 residues. V gave up 4 bases and J gave up 6 bases; unmatched junction bases: 9.

The sequence came from a woman younger than 30 with stable Graves' hyperthyroidism. Some clones in this sample may be carry-over from other donors' samples. The J gene is TRBJ2-2, the V gene TRBV7-3; 9 bases map to TRBD1. Sequenced: peripheral blood. The CDR3 region has the DNA TGTGCCAGCAGCTCAAGCCGGGACAGGGTCTCCGGGGAGCTGTTTTTT. This codes for CASSSSRDRVSGELFF. Filled out from reference TRBV7-3 and TRBJ2-2, the complete variable domain reads GAGVSQTPSNKVTEKGKYVELRCDPISGHTALYWYRQSLGQGPEFLIYFQGTGAADDSGLPNDRFFAVRPEGSVSTLKIQRTERGDSAVYLCASSSSRDRVSGELFFGEGSRLTVL.